This passage covers 6 T cell receptor beta chains from one sample sequenced in a study of T cell responses to AZD1222 COVID-19 vaccine. The method was immunoSEQ multiplex PCR; TCRdb's version includes in-frame clones alone and lacks a portion of them. The sample yields 130,000 to 150,000 clones, approximately 90% seen once. The sequenced sample was peripheral blood, obtained on day 0 of AZD1222 vaccination. These receptors all stem from an adult in good health.

V usage is TRBV3-1 (or the pseudogene TRBV3-2) and J usage is TRBJ2-1; maybe TRBD2 (5 bases). With 1 base removed from V and 5 bases from J, the gap between germline ends came to 12 bases. Germline assignment: CDR1 LGHDT and CDR2 YNNKEL (reference sequence). The CDR3 has 15 residues. CDR3 coding DNA: TGTGCCAGCAGCCAAGGGTGGACTTCGCACAATGAGCAGTTCTTC. Translating gives CASSQGWTSHNEQFF.

The chain couples TRBV9 to TRBJ2-3, with 9 bases fitting TRBD2. CDR1 and CDR2 from the germline V gene are SGDLS and YYNGEE. The CDR3 spans 16 residues. V lost 4 bases and J lost 2; bases outside the gene matches: 8. The CDR3 DNA is TGTGCCAGCAGCACGAGAGCGGGGGGCCCCACAGATACGCAGTATTTT. Amino acid sequence: CASSTRAGGPTDTQYF.

The chain joins TRBV5-5 to TRBJ2-7, with TRBD1 matching over 9 bases. This CDR3 contains 16 residues. Trimming at V came to 4 bases and at J to 2 bases, leaving 10 bases not matched to a gene. Germline V CDR1 and CDR2: SGHKS, YYEKEE (reference sequence). CDR3 amino acids: CASSPQLRTGAYEQYF. Here the CDR3 DNA reads TGTGCCAGCAGCCCACAGTTGCGGACAGGGGCCTACGAGCAGTACTTC. The variable domain in full, completed from reference TRBV5-5 and TRBJ2-7, reads DAGVTQSPTHLIKTRGQQVTLRCSPISGHKSVSWYQQVLGQGPQFIFQYYEKEERGRGNFPDRFSARQFPNYSSELNVNALLLGDSALYLCASSPQLRTGAYEQYFGPGTRLTVT.

This chain uses TRBV9 with TRBJ2-4; tentatively, D is TRBD2 (6 bases). Per germline, CDR1 SGDLS and CDR2 YYNGEE. V lost 0 bases to trimming and J lost 8 bases, with 12 bases between them. The CDR3 has 14 amino acids. The CDR3 DNA is TGTGCCAGCAGCGTAGACCTAGGAGGGGACATTCAGTACTTC. This translates into CASSVDLGGDIQYF.

The rearrangement joins TRBV7-2 to TRBJ2-1, with D tentatively TRBD1 or TRBD2 (7 bases each). V was cut by 5 bases and J by 8 bases, with 13 bases left in between. The CDR3 runs to 13 residues. CDR1 is SGHTA and CDR2 is FQGNSA in the germline V gene. The CDR3 sequence is CASSQGGGYEQFF. CDR3 nucleotides: TGTGCCAGCAGCCAGGGGGGGGGTTATGAGCAGTTCTTC.

This chain links TRBV5-6 with TRBJ2-5; 8 bases align to TRBD1. There are 17 residues in the CDR3. From germline, CDR1 is SGHDT and CDR2 YYEEEE. V lost 4 bases, J lost 0 bases, and 11 bases stayed unmatched. The CDR3 loop is CASSEFRGRLNQETQYF. The CDR3 coding sequence is TGTGCCAGCAGCGAATTCAGGGGGCGTTTGAACCAAGAGACCCAGTACTTC. Full variable domain (rest looked up from reference TRBV5-6 and TRBJ2-5): DAGVTQSPTHLIKTRGQQVTLRCSPKSGHDTVSWYQQALGQGPQFIFQYYEEEERQRGNFPDRFSGHQFPNYSSELNVNALLLGDSALYLCASSEFRGRLNQETQYFGPGTRLLVL.